This T cell receptor beta chain appears in the sequencing data of a study of blood T cell repertoires in COVID-19. On the study more broadly: Sites across the United States, Italy and Spain contributed samples from acute and convalescent COVID-19. Sources were T cells, B-cell-depleted T cells, or PBMCs; the material itself was cDNA or gDNA.

Germline values: CDR1 SGHRS, CDR2 YFSETQ. This CDR3 spans 16 amino acids. J gave up 8 bases and V 0 bases, and 6 bases lay outside the gene matches. Authors' analysis steps: Amplification from reference gene primers served as the basis for estimated nucleated cell counts. The repertoire was sequenced with immunoSEQ multiplex PCR; TCRdb's copy has only in-frame clones and lacks some. Clone size and the V and J calls come from that table; the DNA yielded D and trimming. The sample holds about 150,000 clones; approximately 90% are singletons and the top ten take more than 2%. Specimen: peripheral blood. This chain links TRBV5-1 with TRBJ1-6; 9 bases are shared with TRBD1. This sequence was found in a woman aged 65 to 85 with acute or convalescent COVID-19. The CDR3 DNA is TGCGCCAGCAGCTTGGTTTCGGGACAGGGTTATTCACCCCTCCACTTT. Translating gives CASSLVSGQGYSPLHF.